The sequence of this TCR beta chain was determined in a study of blood T cell repertoires in COVID-19. Authors' methods: Reference gene primer amplification yielded estimated nucleated cell counts. Profiled with immunoSEQ multiplex PCR; TCRdb holds only in-frame clones, not every one. The D gene and trimming were derived from the DNA, and the V and J assignments and clone size from that table. The data show 140,000 to 150,000 clones, with about three quarters seen just once and 1.9% held by the top ten. Trimming cost V 3 bases and J 0 bases; bases outside gene matches: 6. CDR1 is SGHDT, CDR2 YYEEEE, per germline. The CDR3 runs to 16 residues.

Sequencing used peripheral blood. The clonotype was recovered from a woman aged 60-70 years with acute or convalescent COVID-19. The rearrangement uses TRBV5-6 and TRBJ1-3; 7 bases align to TRBD1. CDR3 loop: CASSSRTGNSGNTIYF. The CDR3 region has the DNA TGTGCCAGCAGCTCTAGGACAGGAAACTCTGGAAACACCATATATTTT. Variable domain in full (rest from reference TRBV5-6 and TRBJ1-3): DAGVTQSPTHLIKTRGQQVTLRCSPKSGHDTVSWYQQALGQGPQFIFQYYEEEERQRGNFPDRFSGHQFPNYSSELNVNALLLGDSALYLCASSSRTGNSGNTIYFGEGSWLTVV.